The TCR beta chain described here comes from a study of shared clonotypes between healthy human individuals. This CDR3 is 13 amino acids long. V was clipped by 4 bases and J by 1 base, with 8 bases between them. Germline-derived CDR1 and CDR2 are SGDLS and YYNGEE. Donors were healthy HIV-negative adults without recently reported acute infections or vaccinations. Subsets obtained from CD4+ cells comprised CD45RA+ naive and CD45RA-negative memory cells. This table comes from immunoSEQ multiplex PCR, and its TCRdb copy is limited to in-frame clones, with some not included. The sample lists 2,500,000 or so clones, just under 95% occurring once. General observations from the study: Generally, naive subsets (rather than memory subsets) showed larger estimated richness.

Concerning this clone: Its antigen is unidentified.

The material sequenced was naive CD4+ T cells from PBMCs. Subset described: CD45RA+ positively selected. This TCR derives from a man between 18 and 35 years old in good health. Some clones in this sample may be carry-over from other donors' samples. The chain recombines TRBV9 with TRBJ2-5; unclear D gene. This chain's CDR3 is CASSLASQETQYF. The CDR3 DNA sequence: TGTGCCAGCAGCCTCGCGTCCCAAGAGACCCAGTACTTC.